Below, 26 T cell receptor beta chains from the same sample are listed, as sequenced in a study of T cell changes during pregnancy in multiple sclerosis. The repertoire was sequenced with immunoSEQ multiplex PCR; TCRdb's copy has only in-frame clones and lacks some. The sample carries tens of thousands of clones, 85% to 95% recorded once. Sequences were derived from peripheral blood, sampled in the third trimester of pregnancy. These receptors came from a female donor with multiple sclerosis, enrolled in a pregnancy study.

The chain employs TRBV9 and TRBJ2-1; the match to TRBD1 covers 7 bases. The V gene's germline CDR1 is SGDLS and CDR2 YYNGEE. After removal of 0 bases from V and 5 bases from J, the junction contained 14 bases not matched to a gene. The CDR3 has 18 residues. The DNA of the CDR3 is TGTGCCAGCAGCGTAGGATGGGGGACAGTCCCGATTAACAATGAGCAGTTCTTC. Its translation is CASSVGWGTVPINNEQFF.

The chain combines TRBV12-5 with TRBJ2-3; possibly TRBD1 for D (6 bases). The CDR3 is 18 residues long. The germline CDR1 and CDR2 sequences are LGHNT and FRNRAP. V was shortened by 0 bases and J by 0 bases, with 16 bases between the two germline ends. The CDR3 bases are TGTGCTAGTGGTTTGGTACTCCGCAGGGGAGTCAGCACAGATACGCAGTATTTT. As protein: CASGLVLRRGVSTDTQYF.

This chain uses TRBV27 with TRBJ2-1; TRBD2 might be the D (6 bases). V was trimmed by 5 bases and J by 0 bases, leaving 11 bases between them. In germline, CDR1 is MNHEY, CDR2 SMNVEV (reference sequence). The CDR3 loop spans 15 amino acids. The CDR3 sequence is CASSPSGGSYNEQFF. CDR3 nucleotides: TGTGCCAGCAGTCCATCCGGGGGCTCCTACAATGAGCAGTTCTTC.

In this sample, this clone turned up once. The rearrangement uses TRBV6-6 and TRBJ1-3, with a weak D call TRBD1 (6 bases). Germline V lookup: CDR1 MNHNY, CDR2 SVGAGI (reference sequence). CDR3 size: 14 residues. The germline V and J ends were trimmed by 7 bases and 4 bases, with 14 bases remaining between them. CDR3 sequence (DNA): TGTGCCAGCACCACACAGGGTTACGGAAACACCATATATTTT. This codes for CASTTQGYGNTIYF.

The chain joins TRBV6-5 to TRBJ2-7, with 8 positions matching TRBD1. CDR3 length equals 13 residues. Trimming took 7 bases from V and 4 from J; bases not matched to a gene: 6. Germline V gene lookup returns CDR1 MNHEY and CDR2 SVGAGI. The CDR3 spells CASKRTGKYEQYF. CDR3 DNA sequence: TGTGCCAGCAAGCGGACAGGGAAGTACGAGCAGTACTTC.

The chain has TRBV6-1 and TRBJ2-3; unclear D gene. The ends were cut back, 7 bases at V and 5 bases at J, with 19 bases in the middle. The CDR3 consists of 15 residues. The V gene's germline CDR1 is MNHNS and CDR2 SASEGT. Written as DNA, the CDR3 is TGTGCCAGCACCGGAGCTGGCGGCAGCTTAGATACGCAGTATTTT. It encodes CASTGAGGSLDTQYF.

This chain connects TRBV27 to TRBJ2-7, with D possibly TRBD2 on 6 matching bases. This CDR3 has 13 residues. The V and J ends lost 6 bases and 3 bases respectively, with 12 bases between them. CDR1 MNHEY and CDR2 SMNVEV come from the germline V gene (reference sequence). In nucleotides, the CDR3 is TGTGCCAGCAGAATGGGACTGAACTACGAGCAGTACTTC. Translation gives CASRMGLNYEQYF.

V usage is TRBV19 and J usage is TRBJ1-2; TRBD1 aligns across 8 bases. The junction had 3 bases not matched to a gene; V was cut back by 5 bases and J by 7 bases. The CDR3 extends over 12 amino acids. Germline-derived CDR1 and CDR2 are LNHDA and SQIVND (reference sequence). CDR3 sequence reads: CASSQGALGYTF. CDR3 coding DNA: TGTGCCAGTAGTCAGGGGGCGCTTGGCTACACCTTC.

CDR3 DNA sequence: TGCGCCAGCAGCCAGGCCTACCCCGGGGGGGTCTATGGCTACACCTTC. Protein product: CASSQAYPGGVYGYTF. The chain recombines TRBV4-1 with TRBJ1-2; D is possibly TRBD1 (5 bases). Germline values: CDR1 MGHRA, CDR2 YSYEKL. This CDR3 comprises 16 residues. The V gene lost 3 bases and the J gene lost 4 bases, with 18 bases spanning the gap.

The J gene is TRBJ2-7, the V gene TRBV11-2, with D maybe TRBD1 (6 bases). Germline lookup yields CDR1 SGHAT and CDR2 FQNNGV. V dropped 3 bases and J dropped 5 bases, with 11 bases sitting between them. CDR3 length: 13 amino acids. In nucleotides, the CDR3 is TGTGCCAGCAGCTTCCACAGGGTGAACGAGCAGTACTTC. This codes for CASSFHRVNEQYF.

The chain couples TRBV7-6 to TRBJ1-1; maybe TRBD1 (5 bases). The V gene lost 1 base and the J gene lost 4 bases, with 25 bases spanning the gap. Germline V lookup: CDR1 SGHVS, CDR2 FNYEAQ. This CDR3 spans 19 amino acids. CDR3 amino acids: CASSLGRQPKGYQRTEAFF. Here the CDR3 DNA reads TGTGCCAGCAGCTTAGGTCGTCAGCCAAAGGGGTATCAGCGCACTGAAGCTTTCTTT.

The V call is TRBV19, the J call TRBJ1-5; 8 bases map to TRBD1. Germline V gene sequence: CDR1 LNHDA, CDR2 SQIVND (reference sequence). The V segment lost 9 bases and the J segment 7 bases; nucleotides outside the gene matches: 11. The CDR3 has 14 amino acids. The CDR3 DNA reads TGTGCCAGCTCCGGACAGGGTGGGGGACAGCCCCAGCATTTT. Protein product: CASSGQGGGQPQHF. Filled out from reference TRBV19 and TRBJ1-5, the complete variable domain reads DGGITQSPKYLFRKEGQNVTLSCEQNLNHDAMYWYRQDPGQGLRLIYYSQIVNDFQKGDIAEGYSVSREKKESFPLTVTSAQKNPTAFYLCASSGQGGGQPQHFGDGTRLSIL.

The chain uses TRBV5-1 and TRBJ2-3, with 13 bases identical to TRBD2. Germline CDR1 SGHRS, CDR2 YFSETQ. The CDR3 is 16 amino acids. J gave up 5 bases and V 4 bases, and 7 bases lay outside the gene matches. CDR3 coding DNA: TGCGCCAGCAGCAACGGACTAGCGGGAGTGGGAGATACGCAGTATTTT. Translating gives CASSNGLAGVGDTQYF.

This clone was recorded once. The chain has TRBV7-2 and TRBJ2-7; TRBD1 aligns across 10 bases. This CDR3 comprises 13 residues. V shed 9 bases and J 1 base; nucleotides not matched to a gene: 3. CDR1 is SGHTA and CDR2 is FQGNSA in the germline V gene. The chain's CDR3 is CASRQGASYEQYF. The CDR3 bases are TGTGCCAGTAGACAGGGGGCTTCCTACGAGCAGTACTTC. Drawing the rest from reference TRBV7-2 and TRBJ2-7, the complete variable domain is GAGVSQSPSNKVTEKGKDVELRCDPISGHTALYWYRQSLGQGLEFLIYFQGNSAPDKSGLPSDRFSAERTGGSVSTLTIQRTQQEDSAVYLCASRQGASYEQYFGPGTRLTVT.

CDR3 DNA sequence: TGTGCCAGCAGTTTTCTGGAGGATGAGCAGTTCTTC. Translated: CASSFLEDEQFF. This sequence joins TRBV28 and TRBJ2-1; a possible D gene is TRBD2 (5 bases). Germline V gene sequence: CDR1 MDHEN, CDR2 SYDVKM. The CDR3 runs 12 residues. V lost 3 bases and J lost 8, with 8 bases in between.

The V call is TRBV11-2, the J call TRBJ2-3; D uncertain. With 4 bases removed from V and 0 bases from J, the gap between germline ends came to 8 bases. The CDR3 is 14 amino acids. CDR1 and CDR2 (germline): SGHAT, FQNNGV. The DNA of the CDR3 is TGTGCCAGCAGCTCCCCCCCTAGCACAGATACGCAGTATTTT. Translating it yields CASSSPPSTDTQYF.

The count of this clone is one. The chain combines TRBV25-1 with TRBJ2-3; 10 nucleotides align to TRBD2. The CDR3 runs 15 residues. V trimming: 8 bases; J trimming: 3 bases; junction bases outside the gene matches: 8. Germline CDR1 MGHDK, CDR2 SYGVNS. CDR3 sequence reads: CASSLAGVNTDTQYF. CDR3 coding DNA: TGTGCCAGCTCCCTAGCGGGAGTGAATACAGATACGCAGTATTTT.

The chain carries TRBV19 and TRBJ1-3, with D perhaps TRBD1 (5 bases). V was shortened by 5 bases and J by 2 bases, with 13 bases between the two germline ends. This CDR3 has 15 amino acids. From germline, CDR1 is LNHDA and CDR2 SQIVND (reference sequence). For the CDR3, the DNA is TGTGCCAGTAGTCCTCTGACAGCAACTGGAAACACCATATATTTT. Its translation is CASSPLTATGNTIYF.

V is TRBV25-1 and J is TRBJ2-5; 12 bases are shared with TRBD2. The CDR3 totals 16 residues. The trim removed 5 bases at V and 5 bases at J, leaving 9 bases unmatched. The germline gives CDR1 MGHDK, CDR2 SYGVNS. This CDR3 is CASSPARLAGVETQYF. The CDR3 DNA follows: TGTGCCAGCAGTCCAGCCAGACTAGCGGGAGTGGAGACCCAGTACTTC.

About this clone itself: One end of the junction does not line up with germline, which may come from a read error. This chain uses TRBV4-1 with TRBJ1-1, with D possibly being TRBD1 (6 bases). The CDR3 length is 12 residues. The germline gives CDR1 MGHRA, CDR2 YSYEKL. In DNA form, the CDR3 reads TGCGCCAGCAGCCAAGGGGACACAGAAGCTTTCTTT. Its protein is CASSQGDTEAFF.

This rearrangement joins TRBV30 to TRBJ2-1; D gene uncertain. Per germline, CDR1 GTSNPN and CDR2 SVGIG (reference sequence). Trimming shortened V by 3 bases and J by 9 bases, and 15 bases separated the two germline ends. This CDR3 has 13 amino acids. The CDR3 here is CAWSAWSEVEQFF. The CDR3 nucleotides read TGTGCCTGGAGCGCCTGGTCTGAGGTTGAGCAGTTCTTC.

The J gene is TRBJ2-3, the V gene TRBV5-1, with D possibly matching TRBD2 (6 bases). Between the trimmed V and J ends, which lost 0 bases and 2 bases, there was a span of 10 bases. Germline V gene lookup returns CDR1 SGHRS and CDR2 YFSETQ. This CDR3 has 15 amino acids. CDR3 in amino acids: CASSLGSGTTDTQYF. The DNA for the CDR3 is TGCGCCAGCAGCTTGGGTAGCGGTACCACAGATACGCAGTATTTT.

The chain recombines TRBV5-1 with TRBJ1-2; 8 positions agree with TRBD1. J was trimmed by 2 bases and V by 0 bases; bases with no gene match: 0. This CDR3 is 14 amino acids long. Germline CDR1 is SGHRS and CDR2 is YFSETQ. The CDR3 DNA reads as TGCGCCAGCAGCTTGGGGGACAGGAACTATGGCTACACCTTC. Protein product: CASSLGDRNYGYTF.

V and J are TRBV28 and TRBJ2-7, with D possibly being TRBD2 (5 bases). Between the trimmed V and J ends, which lost 3 bases and 1 base, there was a span of 10 bases. There are 14 residues in the CDR3. From germline, CDR1 is MDHEN and CDR2 SYDVKM. This chain's CDR3 is CASSLTGISYEQYF. CDR3 nucleotides: TGTGCCAGCAGTTTGACCGGGATTTCCTACGAGCAGTACTTC.

The rearrangement joins TRBV27 to TRBJ2-7; 7 bases line up with TRBD1. The germline V gene encodes CDR1 MNHEY and CDR2 SMNVEV (reference sequence). There are 15 residues in the CDR3. The ends lost 2 bases at V and 6 bases at J; junction bases unmatched: 10. The CDR3 spells CASSLIGQAFAEQYF. In nucleotides, the CDR3 is TGTGCCAGCAGTTTAATTGGACAGGCCTTTGCCGAGCAGTACTTC.

This clone has just one count. The chain combines TRBV10-2 with TRBJ2-5; 11 nucleotides align to TRBD1. The V gene end was trimmed by 1 base and the J gene end by 1 base; junction bases not matched to a gene: 8. Germline V gene sequence: CDR1 WSHSY, CDR2 SAAADI. The CDR3 runs 18 residues. This CDR3 reads CASSELRRGTGGQETQYF. For the CDR3, the DNA is TGCGCCAGCAGTGAGTTAAGACGCGGGACAGGGGGCCAAGAGACCCAGTACTTC.